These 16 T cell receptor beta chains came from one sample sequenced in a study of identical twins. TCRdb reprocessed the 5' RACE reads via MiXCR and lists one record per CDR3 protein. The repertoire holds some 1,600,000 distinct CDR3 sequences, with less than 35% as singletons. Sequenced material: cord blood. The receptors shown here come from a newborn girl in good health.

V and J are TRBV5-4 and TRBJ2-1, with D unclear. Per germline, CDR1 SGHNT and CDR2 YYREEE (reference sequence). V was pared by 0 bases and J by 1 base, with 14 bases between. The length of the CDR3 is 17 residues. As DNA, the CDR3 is TGTGCCAGCAGCTTGGCCGGTCGCGGTGTATCCTACAATGAGCAGTTCTTC. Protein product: CASSLAGRGVSYNEQFF.

CDR3 in DNA: TGTGCCTCCCGAAGGGGCAGTGGCTACACCTTC. It specifies CASRRGSGYTF. This chain uses TRBV2 with TRBJ1-2; D possibly corresponds to TRBD1 (5 bases). Trimming left V 11 bases short and J 7 bases short, with 14 bases between. There are 11 residues in the CDR3. CDR1 is SNHLY, CDR2 FYNNEI, per germline.

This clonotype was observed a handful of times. Here the CDR3 reads CASSKESGDEQFF. Here the CDR3 DNA reads TGTGCCAGCAGCAAGGAAAGCGGCGATGAGCAGTTCTTC. J is TRBJ2-1 and V is TRBV21-1; the table calls TRBD2, which could not be checked here. TRBV21-1 is listed as a pseudogene. The CDR3 totals 13 residues.

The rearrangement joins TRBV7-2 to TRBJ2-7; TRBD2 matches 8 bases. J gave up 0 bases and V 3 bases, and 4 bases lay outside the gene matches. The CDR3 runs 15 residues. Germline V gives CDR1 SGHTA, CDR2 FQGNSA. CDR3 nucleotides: TGTGCCAGCAGCTTCTTACTAGCGGCCTCCTACGAGCAGTACTTC. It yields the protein CASSFLLAASYEQYF.

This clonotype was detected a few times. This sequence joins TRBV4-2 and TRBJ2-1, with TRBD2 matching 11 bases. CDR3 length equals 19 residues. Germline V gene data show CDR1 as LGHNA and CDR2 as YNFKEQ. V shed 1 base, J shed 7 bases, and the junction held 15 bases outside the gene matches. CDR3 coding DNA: TGTGCCAGCAGCCAAGCTTCCACCGGGACTAGCGGCCTAGGGAATGAGCAGTTCTTC. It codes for CASSQASTGTSGLGNEQFF.

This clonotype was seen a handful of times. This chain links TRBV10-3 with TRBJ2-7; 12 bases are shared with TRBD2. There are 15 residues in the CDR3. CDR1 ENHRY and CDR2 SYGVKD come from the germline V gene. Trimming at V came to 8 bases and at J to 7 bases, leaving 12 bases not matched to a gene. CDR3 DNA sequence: TGTGCCATCCAGCCGTCGACTAGCGGGGGAGGTGAGCAGTACTTC. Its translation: CAIQPSTSGGGEQYF.

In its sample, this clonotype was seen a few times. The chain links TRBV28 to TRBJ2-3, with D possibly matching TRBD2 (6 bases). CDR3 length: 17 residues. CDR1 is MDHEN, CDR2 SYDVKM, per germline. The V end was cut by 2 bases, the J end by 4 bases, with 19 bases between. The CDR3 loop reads CASSLVRTNILSDTQYF. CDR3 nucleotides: TGTGCCAGCAGTTTAGTCCGGACTAATATTTTATCAGATACGCAGTATTTT.

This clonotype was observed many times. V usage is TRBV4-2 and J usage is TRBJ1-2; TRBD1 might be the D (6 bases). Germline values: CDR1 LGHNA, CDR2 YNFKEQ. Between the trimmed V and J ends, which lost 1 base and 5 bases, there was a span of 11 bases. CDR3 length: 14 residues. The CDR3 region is CASSQGTGKYGYTF. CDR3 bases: TGTGCCAGCAGCCAAGGCACAGGGAAATATGGCTACACCTTC.

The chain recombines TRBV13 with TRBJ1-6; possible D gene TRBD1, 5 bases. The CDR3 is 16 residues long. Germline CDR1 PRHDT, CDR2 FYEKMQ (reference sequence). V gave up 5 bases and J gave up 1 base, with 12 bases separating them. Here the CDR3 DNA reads TGTGCCAGCAGCGCACTACAGGAGTCCTATAATTCACCCCTCCACTTT. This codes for CASSALQESYNSPLHF.

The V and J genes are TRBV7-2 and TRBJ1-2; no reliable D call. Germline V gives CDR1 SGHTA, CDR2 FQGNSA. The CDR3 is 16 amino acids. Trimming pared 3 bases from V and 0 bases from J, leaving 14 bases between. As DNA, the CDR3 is TGTGCCAGCAGCTTGCGGCCAGAAGCAGCTAACTATGGCTACACCTTC. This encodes CASSLRPEAANYGYTF.

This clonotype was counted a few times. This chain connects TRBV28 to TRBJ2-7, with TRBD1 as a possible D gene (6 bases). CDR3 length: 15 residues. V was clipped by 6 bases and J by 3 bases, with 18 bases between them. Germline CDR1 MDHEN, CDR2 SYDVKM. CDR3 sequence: CASRGAGEGSYEQYF. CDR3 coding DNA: TGTGCCAGCAGGGGGGCCGGGGAAGGGAGCTACGAGCAGTACTTC.

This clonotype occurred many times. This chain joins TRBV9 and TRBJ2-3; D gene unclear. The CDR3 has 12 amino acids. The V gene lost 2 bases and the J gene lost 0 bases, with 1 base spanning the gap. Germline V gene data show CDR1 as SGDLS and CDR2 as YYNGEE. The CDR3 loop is CASSVSTDTQYF. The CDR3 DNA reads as TGTGCCAGCAGCGTTAGCACAGATACGCAGTATTTT.

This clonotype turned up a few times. The CDR3 bases are TGTGCCAGCAGCAAAAGGGGACAAGTTAGCAATCAGCCCCAGCATTTT. It is translated as CASSKRGQVSNQPQHF. The chain couples TRBV21-1 to TRBJ1-5; the DNA was not compared with TRBD1, the D call given in the table. TRBV21-1 is flagged as a pseudogene. The CDR3 has 16 residues.

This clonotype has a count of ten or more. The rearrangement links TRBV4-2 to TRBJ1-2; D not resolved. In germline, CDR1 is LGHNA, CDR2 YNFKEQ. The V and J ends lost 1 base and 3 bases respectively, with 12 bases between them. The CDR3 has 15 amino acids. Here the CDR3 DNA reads TGTGCCAGCAGCCAAGTAGCGGGATTGGACTATGGCTACACCTTC. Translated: CASSQVAGLDYGYTF.

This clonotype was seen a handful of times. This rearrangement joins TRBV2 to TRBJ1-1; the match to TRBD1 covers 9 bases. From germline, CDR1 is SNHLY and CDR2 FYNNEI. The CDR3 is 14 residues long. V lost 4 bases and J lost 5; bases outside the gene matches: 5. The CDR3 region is CASSVGDRATEAFF. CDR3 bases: TGTGCCAGCAGTGTAGGGGACAGGGCGACTGAAGCTTTCTTT.

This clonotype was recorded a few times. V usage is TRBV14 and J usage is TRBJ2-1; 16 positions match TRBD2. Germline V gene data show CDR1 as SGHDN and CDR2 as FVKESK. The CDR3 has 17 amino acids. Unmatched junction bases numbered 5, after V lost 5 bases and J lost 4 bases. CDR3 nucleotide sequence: TGTGCCAGCAGCAGGGGACTAGCGGGGGGGGAATACAATGAGCAGTTCTTC. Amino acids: CASSRGLAGGEYNEQFF.